Described below is a single T cell receptor beta chain sequence and its context. Antigen unknown. This entry is derived from a study of shared clonotypes between healthy human individuals. Study at large: The plates for each donor numbered three CD4 naive, three CD4 memory, two CD8 naive and one CD8 memory. Study-wide results and limits: The authors sampled blood alone, and tissue repertoires likely differ.

CD4+ cells yielded CD45RA+ naive and CD45RA-negative memory subsets. The repertoire was sequenced with immunoSEQ multiplex PCR; TCRdb's copy has only in-frame clones and lacks some. Of approximately 2.4 million clones in the sample, 90% to 97% are singletons; the top ten hold roughly 0.13%. The sequence derives from a man younger than 30 in good health. The sample was naive CD4+ T cells sorted from blood. Subset specified: CD45RA+ positively selected.

The CDR3 bases are TGCGCCAGCAGCAACACTAATCAGCCCCAGCATTTT. Its translation is CASSNTNQPQHF. The chain recombines TRBV4-1 with TRBJ1-5; D not certain. The CDR3 consists of 12 residues. Trimming pared 5 bases from V and 4 bases from J, leaving 6 bases between. Germline V gene data show CDR1 as MGHRA and CDR2 as YSYEKL.